The clone carrying this TCR beta chain was observed many times. Antigen: not known. The CDR3 runs 13 residues. J lost 8 bases, V lost 6 bases, and 8 bases had no gene match. The entry originates in a study of T cell repertoires in cytomegalovirus infection. Study in general: An indication of both CMV infection and matching HLA type came from public TCR beta signatures.

Study findings and constraints: Carriers of CMV and the relevant HLA type were discriminated by public TCR beta frequency. It was HLA-C-restricted CMV-specific TCR beta clonotypes that dominated the response ex vivo.

Each CDR3 protein gets one entry after TCRdb re-called the reads with MiXCR. The data contain 150,000 to 200,000 distinct CDR3 sequences, approximately 9.6% of them singletons. Specimen: PBMCs. The TCR sequence derives from a human donor in good health (CMV status not recorded). Some clones in this sample may be carry-over from other donors' samples. The chain is built from TRBV12-3 or TRBV12-4 and TRBJ1-2; 8 bases line up with TRBD1. The CDR3 nucleotides are TGTGCCAGCAGCCGACAGGGGACGTTCGGCTACACCTTC. Its translation: CASSRQGTFGYTF.